The next 30 T cell receptor beta chains were all read from a single sample in a study of blood T cell repertoires in COVID-19. Here immunoSEQ multiplex PCR was the method, and the copy in TCRdb shows in-frame clones only, minus some. The sample records about 170,000 clones, approximately 85% being singletons. The sequencing sample was made of peripheral blood. Source of these receptors: an elderly man with COVID-19, enrolled during active disease.

This chain uses TRBV10-3 with TRBJ2-5; 7 nucleotides match TRBD1. The trim removed 2 bases at V and 1 base at J, leaving 7 bases unmatched. The CDR3 contains 16 residues. CDR1 is ENHRY, CDR2 SYGVKD, per germline. The CDR3 DNA is TGTGCCATCAGTGAGCTCCGGGGACAGACCCAAGAGACCCAGTACTTC. This translates into CAISELRGQTQETQYF.

The V call is TRBV3-1 (or the pseudogene TRBV3-2), the J call TRBJ2-3; no firm D call. Germline loops: CDR1 LGHDT, CDR2 YNNKEL (reference sequence). The germline V and J ends were trimmed by 5 bases and 3 bases, with 3 bases remaining between them. The CDR3 sequence is 11 residues long. The CDR3 protein is CASSITDTQYF. CDR3 in DNA: TGTGCCAGCAGCATAACAGATACGCAGTATTTT.

The V and J genes are TRBV18 and TRBJ2-3; D is perhaps TRBD1 (7 bases). V lost 2 bases and J 0 bases, leaving 18 bases between the germline ends. The CDR3 is made up of 18 amino acids. Germline loops: CDR1 KGHSH, CDR2 LQKENI. This CDR3 reads CASSPLGGQRSSTDTQYF. The CDR3 bases are TGTGCCAGCTCACCATTGGGGGGACAGAGAAGTAGCACAGATACGCAGTATTTT.

The sample holds many counts of this clone. V gene TRBV4-1 combines with J gene TRBJ1-1; perhaps TRBD1 as D (5 bases). The CDR3 spans 13 residues. V shed 1 base and J shed 4 bases, with 7 bases lying between them. CDR1 is MGHRA, CDR2 YSYEKL, per germline. The CDR3 DNA reads as TGCGCCAGCAGCCAAGGGACAAGCACTGAAGCTTTCTTT. It encodes CASSQGTSTEAFF.

The chain links TRBV6-4 to TRBJ2-2, with TRBD2 matching over 12 bases. With V trimmed by 2 bases and J by 8 bases, 12 bases remained unmatched. Germline lookup yields CDR1 MRHNA and CDR2 SNTAGT. The CDR3 has 18 amino acids. The DNA of the CDR3 is TGTGCCAGCAGTGACAAGGGGACTAGCGGGCCATGCCGTGGGGAGCTGTTTTTT. It is translated as CASSDKGTSGPCRGELFF.

The J gene is TRBJ1-4, the V gene TRBV5-1; D gene unclear. Trimming removed 0 bases from V and 0 bases from J, with 6 bases in between. This CDR3 region has 15 residues. Germline V gene lookup returns CDR1 SGHRS and CDR2 YFSETQ. The CDR3 DNA reads TGCGCCAGCAGCTTGGACACCGCAACTAATGAAAAACTGTTTTTT. Amino acids: CASSLDTATNEKLFF. Drawing the rest from reference TRBV5-1 and TRBJ1-4, the complete variable domain is KAGVTQTPRYLIKTRGQQVTLSCSPISGHRSVSWYQQTPGQGLQFLFEYFSETQRNKGNFPGRFSGRQFSNSRSEMNVSTLELGDSALYLCASSLDTATNEKLFFGSGTQLSVL.

V and J are TRBV19 and TRBJ2-5, with TRBD1 as a possible D gene (5 bases). The CDR3 length is 13 residues. Trimming took off 7 bases at V and 1 base at J, with 10 bases between the two ends. Per the germline V gene, CDR1 is LNHDA and CDR2 is SQIVND (reference sequence). CDR3 coding DNA: TGTGCCAGTACGTCACAGGCCCAAGAGACCCAGTACTTC. Its translation: CASTSQAQETQYF.

The J gene is TRBJ1-2, the V gene TRBV6-6; 7 nucleotides agree with TRBD1. This CDR3 spans 14 amino acids. V shed 7 bases and J 4 bases; nucleotides not matched to a gene: 9. Germline CDR1 is MNHNY and CDR2 is SVGAGI (reference sequence). The CDR3 loop reads CASTPAGQLYGYTF. The CDR3 DNA reads TGTGCCAGCACCCCGGCGGGACAGCTCTATGGCTACACCTTC.

The chain is built from TRBV27 and TRBJ1-5; 7 positions agree with TRBD1. V lost 6 bases, J lost 0 bases, and 8 bases stayed unmatched. Germline CDR1 is MNHEY and CDR2 is SMNVEV (reference sequence). This CDR3 has 16 amino acids. The CDR3 is CASSATGVFSNQPQHF. In DNA form, the CDR3 reads TGTGCCAGCAGCGCCACAGGGGTCTTTAGCAATCAGCCCCAGCATTTT.

The chain has TRBV9 and TRBJ2-1; D is unresolved. There are 12 residues in the CDR3. Trimming shortened V by 3 bases and J by 10 bases, and 11 bases separated the two germline ends. Per germline, CDR1 SGDLS and CDR2 YYNGEE. CDR3 sequence (DNA): TGTGCCAGCAGCGCTTCTAGAGGCGAGCAGTTCTTC. This codes for CASSASRGEQFF. The whole variable domain, filled in from reference TRBV9 and TRBJ2-1, reads DSGVTQTPKHLITATGQRVTLRCSPRSGDLSVYWYQQSLDQGLQFLIQYYNGEERAKGNILERFSAQQFPDLHSELNLSSLELGDSALYFCASSASRGEQFFGPGTRLTVL.

The J gene is TRBJ1-4, the V gene TRBV19, with D possibly matching TRBD1 (5 bases). V was pared by 6 bases and J by 4 bases, with 9 bases between. From germline, CDR1 is LNHDA and CDR2 SQIVND (reference sequence). The CDR3 is made up of 13 amino acids. CDR3 DNA sequence: TGTGCCAGTAGGGACAAACTTAATGAAAAACTGTTTTTT. Translation: CASRDKLNEKLFF. The full variable domain, in which reference TRBV19 and TRBJ1-4 provide the parts outside the CDR3, is DGGITQSPKYLFRKEGQNVTLSCEQNLNHDAMYWYRQDPGQGLRLIYYSQIVNDFQKGDIAEGYSVSREKKESFPLTVTSAQKNPTAFYLCASRDKLNEKLFFGSGTQLSVL.

The chain links TRBV28 to TRBJ2-2, with 13 bases fitting TRBD2. This CDR3 has 17 residues. V dropped 5 bases and J dropped 5; count of bases not matched to a gene: 8. The V gene's germline CDR1 is MDHEN and CDR2 SYDVKM. The CDR3 loop reads CASSLLTSGGATGELFF. The CDR3 coding sequence is TGTGCCAGCAGTCTACTAACTAGCGGGGGGGCAACCGGGGAGCTGTTTTTT. The entire variable domain, with the rest obtained from reference TRBV28 and TRBJ2-2, is as follows: DVKVTQSSRYLVKRTGEKVFLECVQDMDHENMFWYRQDPGLGLRLIYFSYDVKMKEKGDIPEGYSVSREKKERFSLILESASTNQTSMYLCASSLLTSGGATGELFFGEGSRLTVL.

The chain couples TRBV6-1 to TRBJ2-4; possibly TRBD2 for D (7 bases). CDR1 is MNHNS, CDR2 SASEGT, per germline. This CDR3 has 14 residues. V was trimmed by 2 bases and J by 6 bases, leaving 11 bases between them. Here the CDR3 DNA reads TGTGCCAGCAGTGAACGCGGGGGCGGAAACATTCAGTACTTC. This gives the protein CASSERGGGNIQYF.

This chain joins TRBV23-1 and TRBJ2-2; TRBD2 matches 8 bases. TRBV23-1 is sorted into the ORF group, with uncertain function. V lost 6 bases, J lost 0 bases, and 12 bases stayed unmatched. This CDR3 region has 18 residues. CDR3 coding DNA: TGCGCCAGCAGGAAGCCTCGGAGCGGGGGCCCGAACACCGGGGAGCTGTTTTTT. This sequence encodes CASRKPRSGGPNTGELFF.

The chain employs TRBV28 and TRBJ1-5; TRBD1 matches 8 bases. Germline CDR1 reads MDHEN; CDR2 reads SYDVKM. The CDR3 consists of 16 residues. V shed 6 bases, J shed 2 bases, and the junction held 9 bases outside the gene matches. Written as DNA, the CDR3 is TGTGCCAGCAGGGCTCCAGGGGGCGCGGGCAATCAGCCCCAGCATTTT. It encodes CASRAPGGAGNQPQHF.

This chain joins TRBV5-5 and TRBJ1-2; D might be TRBD1 (6 bases). V lost 4 bases to trimming and J lost 0 bases, with 13 bases between them. Germline V gene data show CDR1 as SGHKS and CDR2 as YYEKEE (reference sequence). The CDR3 extends over 15 amino acids. CDR3 amino acids: CASSKMGHPNYGYTF. DNA for the CDR3: TGTGCCAGCAGCAAGATGGGACATCCTAACTATGGCTACACCTTC.

The chain joins TRBV19 to TRBJ2-3, with 9 nucleotides matching TRBD1. Germline-derived CDR1 and CDR2 are LNHDA and SQIVND (reference sequence). The length of the CDR3 is 14 residues. The V and J ends lost 5 bases and 6 bases, in that order; junction bases with no gene match: 6. CDR3 DNA sequence: TGTGCCAGTAGTTCGACAGGGGGAGAGGATACGCAGTATTTT. Translated: CASSSTGGEDTQYF.

The chain uses TRBV6-1 and TRBJ2-5, with a weak D call TRBD1 (5 bases). Germline V gene sequence: CDR1 MNHNS, CDR2 SASEGT. Trimming pared 3 bases from V and 3 bases from J, leaving 11 bases between. This CDR3 spans 14 amino acids. In DNA form, the CDR3 reads TGTGCCAGCAGTGAGCAGGGATCAGAAGAGACCCAGTACTTC. This sequence encodes CASSEQGSEETQYF.

This chain uses TRBV6-5 with TRBJ1-6; tentative D call: TRBD1 (5 bases). V lost 0 bases and J 7 bases, leaving 13 bases between the germline ends. The CDR3 extends over 16 amino acids. Germline values: CDR1 MNHEY, CDR2 SVGAGI. This CDR3 is CASSYSGRVVNSPLHF. Here the CDR3 DNA reads TGTGCCAGCAGTTACTCGGGCAGGGTGGTGAATTCACCCCTCCACTTT.

This clone was seen only once. This sequence joins TRBV2 and TRBJ1-6; 7 bases line up with TRBD1. The CDR3 contains 14 residues. V was pared by 4 bases and J by 7 bases, with 4 bases of the junction left unmatched. The germline CDR1 and CDR2 sequences are SNHLY and FYNNEI. The CDR3 region has the DNA TGTGCCAGCAGTGTTCTGACAGGGAATTCACCCCTCCACTTT. It is translated as CASSVLTGNSPLHF.

The genes are TRBV9 and TRBJ2-5; 10 bases map to TRBD2. Germline CDR1 reads SGDLS; CDR2 reads YYNGEE. The junction had 6 bases not matched to a gene; V was cut back by 0 bases and J by 4 bases. The CDR3 covers 16 residues. The CDR3 DNA reads TGTGCCAGCAGCGTAGAGGAAGCGGGGGGGCGAGAGACCCAGTACTTC. Protein: CASSVEEAGGRETQYF.

The chain combines TRBV10-2 with TRBJ1-2; D is undetermined. This CDR3 is built from 14 residues. CDR1 WSHSY and CDR2 SAAADI come from the germline V gene. Trimming removed 2 bases at V and 10 bases at J, with 17 bases between. CDR3 loop: CASSEARERADYTF. CDR3 coding DNA: TGCGCCAGCAGTGAGGCCCGGGAGAGGGCTGACTACACCTTC.

V gene TRBV24-1 combines with J gene TRBJ1-5; D call uncertain. Deletions cut 3 bases from V and 7 bases from J, with 6 bases between. CDR3 length: 12 amino acids. Germline V gene sequence: CDR1 KGHDR, CDR2 SFDVKD. The CDR3 nucleotides read TGTGCCACCAGTGATCCAGAACAGCCCCAGCATTTT. Residues: CATSDPEQPQHF.

The rearrangement links TRBV11-1 to TRBJ2-1; 9 bases match TRBD1. V trimming: 1 base; J trimming: 4 bases; junction bases outside the gene matches: 5. This CDR3 comprises 16 residues. CDR1 SGHAT and CDR2 FQDESV come from the germline V gene (reference sequence). CDR3 coding DNA: TGTGCCAGCAGCTTAGATGGGGGACAGGGTTACAATGAGCAGTTCTTC. It encodes CASSLDGGQGYNEQFF.

Written as DNA, the CDR3 is TGCGCCAGCAGCTTGGACGGGAATAATTCACCCCTCCACTTT. It yields the protein CASSLDGNNSPLHF. This sequence joins TRBV5-1 and TRBJ1-6; D not certain. The length of the CDR3 is 14 residues. V gave up 0 bases and J gave up 5 bases, with 6 bases separating them. Germline lookup yields CDR1 SGHRS and CDR2 YFSETQ.

J is TRBJ2-5 and V is TRBV2; TRBD2 is a possible D gene (5 bases). V was pared by 3 bases and J by 2 bases, with 7 bases between. The CDR3 loop spans 13 amino acids. CDR1 SNHLY and CDR2 FYNNEI come from the germline V gene. The CDR3, as DNA: TGTGCCAGCAGTGATAGGGAGCAAGAGACCCAGTACTTC. It specifies CASSDREQETQYF.

With respect to this clone: This sample includes further DNA sequences coding for the same CDR3. The rearrangement uses TRBV28 and TRBJ1-5, with D possibly being TRBD1 (5 bases). Looked up from germline, CDR1 is MDHEN and CDR2 is SYDVKM. This CDR3 has 12 residues. V lost 7 bases and J 2 bases, leaving 6 bases between the germline ends. CDR3 DNA: TGTGCCAGCACGGGGGGCAATCAGCCCCAGCATTTT. The encoded protein is CASTGGNQPQHF.

The J gene is TRBJ1-6, the V gene TRBV6-6, with 8 bases that match TRBD1. Germline V gene data show CDR1 as MNHNY and CDR2 as SVGAGI (reference sequence). The J segment lost 10 bases and the V segment lost 10 bases, leaving 9 bases of the junction unmatched. This CDR3 has 13 amino acids. This chain's CDR3 is CATRVQGDSPLHF. The CDR3 nucleotides are TGTGCCACCCGGGTACAGGGGGACTCACCCCTCCACTTT.

The rearrangement links TRBV6-2 or TRBV6-3 to TRBJ2-7, with a possible D match to TRBD1 (6 bases). The length of the CDR3 is 15 residues. V was shortened by 5 bases and J by 2 bases, with 16 bases between the two germline ends. Looked up from germline, CDR1 is MNHEY and CDR2 is SVGEGT. CDR3 loop: CASSPLVGATYEQYF. CDR3 in DNA: TGTGCCAGCAGTCCCTTGGTGGGGGCAACCTACGAGCAGTACTTC.

The rearrangement joins TRBV11-3 to TRBJ2-1; the D is unclear. The V end was cut by 5 bases, the J end by 5 bases, with 19 bases between. CDR3 length equals 16 residues. Germline loops: CDR1 SGHNT, CDR2 YENEEA. The chain's CDR3 is CASSVSLGFSNNEQFF. CDR3 in DNA: TGTGCCAGCAGCGTATCCCTAGGTTTTTCGAACAATGAGCAGTTCTTC. Combining the CDR3 with reference TRBV11-3 and TRBJ2-1 gives the whole variable domain EAGVVQSPRYKIIEKKQPVAFWCNPISGHNTLYWYLQNLGQGPELLIRYENEEAVDDSQLPKDRFSAERLKGVDSTLKIQPAELGDSAVYLCASSVSLGFSNNEQFFGPGTRLTVL.